This T cell receptor beta chain was found in a study of cytomegalovirus exposure and HLA in healthy donors. Primers: 60 Vbeta forward and 13 Jbeta reverse. The assay was immunoSEQ multiplex PCR, and TCRdb's table has in-frame clones only and misses some. The sample consists of about 94,000 clones, around 69% of them appearing once. Per the germline V gene, CDR1 is SGHKS and CDR2 is YYEKEE (reference sequence). This CDR3 contains 15 residues. The trim removed 4 bases at V and 5 bases at J, leaving 7 bases unmatched. Sequenced input: PBMCs. The receptor was derived from a man aged 30 to 45 in good health and CMV-seronegative. The rearrangement uses TRBV5-5 and TRBJ1-4; TRBD1 matches at 8 bases. The DNA for the CDR3 is TGTGCCAGCAGCCTTCGGACAGGGACGAATGAAAAACTGTTTTTT. It specifies CASSLRTGTNEKLFF. The full variable domain, its missing parts supplied by reference TRBV5-5 and TRBJ1-4, is DAGVTQSPTHLIKTRGQQVTLRCSPISGHKSVSWYQQVLGQGPQFIFQYYEKEERGRGNFPDRFSARQFPNYSSELNVNALLLGDSALYLCASSLRTGTNEKLFFGSGTQLSVL.